A single sample gave rise to the 29 T cell receptor beta chains below, sequenced in a study of blood T cell repertoires in COVID-19. Assay used: immunoSEQ multiplex PCR; TCRdb lists only in-frame clones, some missing. Among about 92,000 clones listed, 55% to 80% were seen once. What was sequenced was peripheral blood. The receptors come from a woman in her sixties in a cohort sampled during active or convalescent COVID-19.

The sample holds a few counts of this clone. The CDR3 loop reads CASSPERSATGELFF. The CDR3 bases are TGTGCCAGCAGCCCCGAGAGGAGCGCCACCGGGGAGCTGTTTTTT. The chain employs TRBV7-3 and TRBJ2-2; D ambiguous. CDR3 size: 15 residues. Germline V gene data show CDR1 as SGHTA and CDR2 as FQGTGA. The V gene lost 5 bases and the J gene lost 4 bases, with 14 bases spanning the gap.

The chain joins TRBV5-1 to TRBJ2-2; 7 nucleotides align to TRBD1. This CDR3 comprises 14 residues. Germline V gene lookup returns CDR1 SGHRS and CDR2 YFSETQ. The V gene end was trimmed by 4 bases and the J gene end by 1 base; junction bases not matched to a gene: 1. The CDR3 nucleotides are TGCGCCAGCAGCCGACAGGGGAACACCGGGGAGCTGTTTTTT. As protein: CASSRQGNTGELFF.

This clone was found a few times. This chain uses TRBV6-1 with TRBJ2-3; 9 positions agree with TRBD2. Trimming cost V 0 bases and J 5 bases; bases outside gene matches: 9. Germline loops: CDR1 MNHNS, CDR2 SASEGT. The CDR3 totals 17 residues. CDR3 in DNA: TGTGCCAGCAGTGAAGCGGGGCTAGCGGGGAGGAGAGATACGCAGTATTTT. Protein: CASSEAGLAGRRDTQYF.

This clone was recorded a few times. The rearrangement uses TRBV19 and TRBJ2-1, with TRBD2 identical over 10 bases. Trimming cost V 4 bases and J 8 bases; bases outside gene matches: 5. Germline V CDR1 and CDR2: LNHDA, SQIVND (reference sequence). CDR3 length equals 14 residues. In DNA form, the CDR3 reads TGTGCCAGTAGTACAGGACTAGCGGAATATGAGCAGTTCTTC. Protein sequence: CASSTGLAEYEQFF.

The chain joins TRBV4-1 to TRBJ2-1, with D tentatively TRBD1 (5 bases). Trimming pared 0 bases from V and 6 bases from J, leaving 15 bases between. CDR1 and CDR2 from the germline V gene are MGHRA and YSYEKL. There are 16 residues in the CDR3. CDR3 sequence: CASSQDRVGLRNEQFF. The DNA of the CDR3 is TGCGCCAGCAGCCAAGACAGGGTAGGCCTCCGCAATGAGCAGTTCTTC.

CDR3 region: CASSQPLAAETQYF. CDR3 DNA sequence: TGTGCCAGCAGCCAACCACTAGCCGCCGAGACCCAGTACTTC. The chain recombines TRBV3-1 (or the pseudogene TRBV3-2) with TRBJ2-5; possibly TRBD2 for D (6 bases). The germline gives CDR1 LGHDT, CDR2 YNNKEL (reference sequence). The V gene lost 2 bases and the J gene lost 5 bases, with 12 bases spanning the gap. This CDR3 region has 14 residues.

The chain is built from TRBV18 and TRBJ1-1; D remains unclear. The CDR3 runs to 12 residues. CDR1 is KGHSH and CDR2 is LQKENI in the germline V gene. V lost 6 bases and J lost 11, with 16 bases in between. For the CDR3, the DNA is TGTGCCAGCTCTTTTTCCGGGGAGGTGGCTTTCTTT. It is translated as CASSFSGEVAFF.

The chain employs TRBV9 and TRBJ1-6, with D possibly TRBD1 on 5 matching bases. The CDR3 has 15 residues. V shed 0 bases and J shed 8 bases, with 12 bases lying between them. The germline gives CDR1 SGDLS, CDR2 YYNGEE. The chain's CDR3 is CASSVDPGGDSPLHF. CDR3 DNA sequence: TGTGCCAGCAGCGTAGATCCGGGAGGGGATTCACCCCTCCACTTT.

Note on this clone: The junction and the germline gene differ at one end; a read error may be behind it. The chain is built from TRBV29-1 and TRBJ2-1; no firm D call. The CDR3 has 14 residues. Germline CDR1 is SQVTM and CDR2 is ANQGSEA. The CDR3 nucleotides are TGCAGCACCCTATTGAAACTACCCTACAACGAGCAGTTCTTC. This gives the protein CSTLLKLPYNEQFF.

The chain carries TRBV5-6 and TRBJ2-1, with D perhaps TRBD1 (5 bases). CDR1 and CDR2 from the germline V gene are SGHDT and YYEEEE. V was clipped by 0 bases and J by 4 bases, with 14 bases between them. The CDR3 has 16 residues. The CDR3 here is CASSLADSPRYNEQFF. The CDR3 DNA reads as TGTGCCAGCAGCTTGGCTGACAGCCCTAGGTACAATGAGCAGTTCTTC.

CDR3 protein: CASSVGPLPLDTQYF. CDR3 nucleotides: TGTGCCAGCAGTGTGGGCCCCCTACCTTTAGATACGCAGTATTTT. The J gene is TRBJ2-3, the V gene TRBV2; D gene unclear. V was shortened by 4 bases and J by 5 bases, with 16 bases between the two germline ends. In germline, CDR1 is SNHLY, CDR2 FYNNEI. The CDR3 extends over 15 amino acids.

J is TRBJ2-3 and V is TRBV6-2 or TRBV6-3; TRBD2 is a possible D gene (6 bases). The CDR3 sequence is 17 residues long. Trimming removed 3 bases at V and 2 bases at J, with 18 bases between. Germline CDR1 MNHEY, CDR2 SVGEGT. The CDR3 loop is CASSYGGTAYPTDTQYF. The DNA of the CDR3 is TGTGCCAGCAGTTATGGGGGGACTGCATATCCCACAGATACGCAGTATTTT.

This chain uses TRBV5-6 with TRBJ2-7; TRBD1 agrees at 9 bases. CDR3 size: 16 residues. CDR1 and CDR2 from the germline V gene are SGHDT and YYEEEE. With V trimmed by 2 bases and J by 4 bases, 10 bases remained unmatched. CDR3 sequence: CASSLEPGQGGYEQYF. CDR3 nucleotide sequence: TGTGCCAGCAGCTTAGAACCGGGACAGGGCGGTTACGAGCAGTACTTC.

The V gene is TRBV2, the J gene TRBJ2-5; unclear D gene. Germline CDR1 is SNHLY and CDR2 is FYNNEI. Trimming removed 7 bases at V and 3 bases at J, with 6 bases between. This CDR3 is built from 11 residues. As DNA, the CDR3 is TGTGCCAGCAAGCCGAAAGAGACCCAGTACTTC. It yields the protein CASKPKETQYF.

The rearrangement links TRBV10-2 to TRBJ1-2, with 8 nucleotides matching TRBD1. Losses at the gene ends were 6 bases for V and 6 bases for J; bases not matched to a gene: 3. The germline gives CDR1 WSHSY, CDR2 SAAADI. This CDR3 contains 12 residues. CDR3 bases: TGCGCCAGCAGCCCGACAGGGGATGGCTACACCTTC. Amino acids: CASSPTGDGYTF.

The rearrangement links TRBV25-1 to TRBJ2-4; D ambiguous. V lost 1 base to trimming and J lost 6 bases, with 7 bases between them. The germline CDR1 and CDR2 sequences are MGHDK and SYGVNS. This CDR3 is 13 amino acids long. This chain's CDR3 is CASSESTPNIQYF. CDR3 coding DNA: TGTGCCAGCAGTGAATCCACTCCAAACATTCAGTACTTC.

This chain uses TRBV4-2 with TRBJ1-3; no firm D call. The CDR3 consists of 14 residues. Germline V gene data show CDR1 as LGHNA and CDR2 as YNFKEQ. Trimming removed 1 base at V and 3 bases at J, with 7 bases between. The CDR3 here is CASSQGVGGNTIYF. CDR3 sequence (DNA): TGTGCCAGCAGCCAAGGAGTCGGTGGAAACACCATATATTTT.

On this clone: Within the sample, other DNA sequences also encode this same CDR3. This rearrangement joins TRBV5-1 to TRBJ2-3; D is possibly TRBD1 (5 bases). The CDR3 totals 14 residues. V was pared by 5 bases and J by 2 bases, with 12 bases between. CDR1 SGHRS and CDR2 YFSETQ come from the germline V gene. The CDR3 coding sequence is TGCGCCAGCAGTCTTGAACAGGTCACAGATACGCAGTATTTT. It is translated as CASSLEQVTDTQYF.

V usage is TRBV4-2 and J usage is TRBJ2-2, with 9 bases that match TRBD1. Per the germline V gene, CDR1 is LGHNA and CDR2 is YNFKEQ. The CDR3 sequence is 20 residues long. With 6 bases clipped from V and 1 base from J, the junction kept 18 bases outside the gene matches. The CDR3 DNA reads TGTGCCAGCAGACTTAGTCAATCCCGGGACAGGGCATGGAACACCGGGGAGCTGTTTTTT. This gives the protein CASRLSQSRDRAWNTGELFF.

This sequence joins TRBV6-4 and TRBJ1-4; tentative D call: TRBD1 (6 bases). The CDR3 sequence is 16 residues long. Trimming shortened V by 4 bases and J by 6 bases, and 18 bases separated the two germline ends. Germline CDR1 reads MRHNA; CDR2 reads SNTAGT. The CDR3 sequence: CASSARGRGLDEKLFF. The CDR3 bases are TGTGCCAGCAGTGCACGGGGGCGGGGGCTGGATGAAAAACTGTTTTTT.

V gene TRBV11-2 combines with J gene TRBJ1-5, with 12 nucleotides matching TRBD1. The V gene's germline CDR1 is SGHAT and CDR2 FQNNGV. Trimming removed 0 bases from V and 5 bases from J; junction bases left unmatched: 2. This CDR3 has 16 residues. The CDR3 nucleotides read TGTGCCAGCAGCTTAGACGGGACAGGGGGCGATCAGCCCCAGCATTTT. Its protein product is CASSLDGTGGDQPQHF.

This clone was seen a handful of times. The chain joins TRBV5-1 to TRBJ2-5, with D maybe TRBD1 (6 bases). Trimming removed 1 base from V and 6 bases from J, with 13 bases in between. Germline CDR1 is SGHRS and CDR2 is YFSETQ. This CDR3 spans 14 amino acids. CDR3: CASSLSAQGKTQYF. CDR3 coding DNA: TGCGCCAGCAGCTTGAGTGCACAGGGAAAGACCCAGTACTTC.

This clone was detected only once. The chain is built from TRBV10-3 and TRBJ2-3; 8 nucleotides agree with TRBD2. With 3 bases clipped from V and 5 bases from J, the junction kept 7 bases outside the gene matches. Germline loops: CDR1 ENHRY, CDR2 SYGVKD. CDR3 length: 15 residues. CDR3 loop: CAISDRRGAVDTQYF. Here the CDR3 DNA reads TGTGCCATCAGTGATAGGCGGGGGGCCGTAGATACGCAGTATTTT.

The V call is TRBV3-1 (or the pseudogene TRBV3-2), the J call TRBJ2-7; 8 bases fit TRBD2. J was trimmed by 1 base and V by 6 bases; bases with no gene match: 5. The CDR3 spans 14 residues. Germline CDR1 LGHDT, CDR2 YNNKEL (reference sequence). The CDR3 region has the DNA TGTGCCAGCAGAGCCGGGACTAGTTCCTACGAGCAGTACTTC. Protein: CASRAGTSSYEQYF.

The gene calls are TRBV13 and TRBJ2-1, with TRBD2 matching over 9 bases. In germline, CDR1 is PRHDT, CDR2 FYEKMQ (reference sequence). The CDR3 runs 17 residues. V lost 6 bases, J lost 7 bases, and 16 bases stayed unmatched. Here the CDR3 reads CASSRKGLARPINEQFF. Written as DNA, the CDR3 is TGTGCCAGCAGTCGGAAGGGACTAGCAAGACCCATTAATGAGCAGTTCTTC.

This clone was found once. The chain combines TRBV3-1 (or the pseudogene TRBV3-2) with TRBJ2-7, with TRBD1 as a possible D gene (5 bases). CDR3 size: 13 residues. Germline loops: CDR1 LGHDT, CDR2 YNNKEL (reference sequence). Trimming cost V 5 bases and J 12 bases, with 20 bases left between them. The CDR3 region has the DNA TGTGCCAGCAGCAGGGGTGGAGATCTACGAACGTACTTC. It yields the protein CASSRGGDLRTYF.

A few counts support this clone. The rearrangement links TRBV15 to TRBJ2-3; 11 nucleotides align to TRBD2. Unmatched junction bases numbered 5, after V lost 0 bases and J lost 6 bases. This CDR3 contains 16 residues. CDR1 is LNHNV and CDR2 is YYDKDF in the germline V gene (reference sequence). This CDR3 is CATSREGTSGLDTQYF. DNA for the CDR3: TGTGCCACCAGCAGAGAAGGGACTAGCGGTCTCGATACGCAGTATTTT.

This clone appeared a single time. The rearrangement uses TRBV11-2 and TRBJ2-1; D perhaps matches TRBD2 (5 bases). Germline lookup yields CDR1 SGHAT and CDR2 FQNNGV. V lost 5 bases to trimming and J lost 3 bases, with 14 bases between them. The CDR3 loop spans 15 amino acids. CDR3 in amino acids: CASSDLDGDYNEQFF. CDR3 nucleotides: TGTGCCAGCAGCGATCTTGACGGGGACTACAATGAGCAGTTCTTC.

The chain recombines TRBV5-1 with TRBJ2-2, with 8 nucleotides matching TRBD2. The CDR3 is 16 residues long. The V and J ends lost 3 bases and 1 base, in that order; junction bases with no gene match: 5. In germline, CDR1 is SGHRS, CDR2 YFSETQ. DNA of the CDR3: TGCGCCAGCAGCTACCAACTAGCGGTGAACACCGGGGAGCTGTTTTTT. Residues: CASSYQLAVNTGELFF.